The 20 T cell receptor beta chains listed next were all sequenced from one sample in a study of glioma-infiltrating T cells. The iRepertoire nested amplicon-rescue multiplex PCR amplified TCR alpha and beta CDR3s from RNA. TCRdb passed the multiplex PCR reads through MiXCR, listing each CDR3 protein once. The sample contains 45,000 or so distinct CDR3 sequences, about 22% of which appear only once. The specimen sequenced was glioma tissue, nonneoplastic brain tissue, or PBMCs (not recorded which). Receptor source: a human donor with low-grade glioma or glioblastoma, undergoing nonglioma brain surgery, or in good health (not recorded which).

This clonotype was counted ten times or more. The chain employs TRBV2 and TRBJ1-4, with D possibly being TRBD1 (6 bases). Germline CDR1 and CDR2: SNHLY and FYNNEI. This CDR3 spans 14 amino acids. Between the trimmed V and J ends, which lost 7 bases and 10 bases, there was a span of 19 bases. CDR3 residues: CASTLLQGESKLFF. CDR3 bases: TGTGCCAGCACCCTCCTACAGGGAGAGTCAAAACTGTTTTTT.

Turning to this clonotype: This may stem from a read error, because a much larger clone lies one nucleotide away. This chain uses TRBV11-2 with TRBJ2-3; 8 bases are a match to TRBD1. Germline values: CDR1 SGHAT, CDR2 FQNNGV. The CDR3 extends over 16 amino acids. Germline trimming cut 8 bases from V and 2 bases from J; bases unmatched to any gene: 12. In DNA, the CDR3 is TGTGCCAGCGGTACGGGCAGGGGGCCTCTCACAGATACGCAGTATTTT. Translation gives CASGTGRGPLTDTQYF.

This chain joins TRBV5-1 and TRBJ2-6, with D perhaps matching TRBD2 (5 bases). The CDR3 totals 18 residues. V lost 3 bases, J lost 1 base, and 17 bases lay in between. Germline lookup yields CDR1 SGHRS and CDR2 YFSETQ. The CDR3 protein is CASSSEGNQQSGANVLTF. The CDR3 DNA reads TGCGCCAGCAGCTCCGAGGGAAATCAACAGTCTGGGGCCAACGTCCTGACTTTC.

Comments on this clonotype: A much larger clone differs by one base, so this may be a read error. The J gene is TRBJ2-7, the V gene TRBV7-2, with 11 bases that match TRBD1. With V trimmed by 5 bases and J by 4 bases, 4 bases remained unmatched. This CDR3 contains 14 residues. Germline V gene data show CDR1 as SGHTA and CDR2 as FQGNSA. The CDR3 sequence: CASSRTGGTYEQYF. CDR3 sequence (DNA): TGTGCCAGCAGCCGGACAGGGGGCACATACGAGCAGTACTTC. Full variable domain (outside the CDR3, taken from reference TRBV7-2 and TRBJ2-7): GAGVSQSPSNKVTEKGKDVELRCDPISGHTALYWYRQSLGQGLEFLIYFQGNSAPDKSGLPSDRFSAERTGGSVSTLTIQRTQQEDSAVYLCASSRTGGTYEQYFGPGTRLTVT.

Comments on this clonotype: A read error may produce the germline difference seen at one junction end. The gene calls are TRBV7-8 and TRBJ2-1; 7 nucleotides agree with TRBD2. Per the germline V gene, CDR1 is SGHVS and CDR2 is FQNEAQ. CDR3 size: 12 residues. The CDR3 DNA sequence: TGTGCCAGCAGCTTAGGGGGGGGTGACTTGATCTTC. Amino acids: CASSLGGGDLIF.

This clonotype has at least ten counts. The CDR3 is CASSLRSGGHGYTF. CDR3 coding DNA: TGTGCCAGCAGTTTGCGGTCAGGGGGCCATGGCTACACCTTC. The rearrangement joins TRBV27 to TRBJ1-2, with TRBD1 matching 8 bases. The CDR3 is 14 residues long. Germline CDR1 reads MNHEY; CDR2 reads SMNVEV (reference sequence). V was pared by 3 bases and J by 6 bases, with 6 bases of the junction left unmatched.

This clonotype was counted only a few times. The chain links TRBV3-1 to TRBJ2-5; possible D gene TRBD2, 6 bases. The CDR3 has 14 residues. The germline V gene has CDR1 LGHDT and CDR2 YNNKEL (reference sequence). Trimming pared 4 bases from V and 4 bases from J, leaving 13 bases between. In DNA, the CDR3 is TGTGCCAGCAGCCCCCAACTGGAGGGAGAGACCCAGTACTTC. Amino acids: CASSPQLEGETQYF.

The chain links TRBV15 to TRBJ2-3, with D hard to call. The CDR3 spans 15 residues. CDR1 and CDR2 (germline): LNHNV, YYDKDF (reference sequence). The V end was cut by 1 base, the J end by 1 base, with 9 bases between. Written as DNA, the CDR3 is TGTGCCACCAGCAGAGTTCTGTCGGGCACAGATACGCAGTATTTT. It encodes CATSRVLSGTDTQYF.

The table lists this clonotype with many counts. V and J are TRBV11-2 and TRBJ1-5, with D unresolved. Germline V gene sequence: CDR1 SGHAT, CDR2 FQNNGV. V lost 5 bases and J 4 bases, leaving 6 bases between the germline ends. CDR3 length: 12 residues. CDR3 in DNA: TGTGCCAGCAGCGCCTCAAATCAGCCCCAGCATTTT. This gives the protein CASSASNQPQHF.

This clonotype was counted many times. The chain carries TRBV6-1 and TRBJ2-7; no firm D call. V was pared by 6 bases and J by 0 bases, with 9 bases between. Per germline, CDR1 MNHNS and CDR2 SASEGT. The CDR3 contains 13 residues. The CDR3 reads CASRRARSYEQYF. The CDR3 region has the DNA TGTGCCAGCAGACGGGCGCGCTCCTACGAGCAGTACTTC.

This clonotype appeared many times. The chain uses TRBV28 and TRBJ2-7; no reliable D call. The length of the CDR3 is 13 residues. Germline CDR1 is MDHEN and CDR2 is SYDVKM. The V end was cut by 8 bases, the J end by 0 bases, with 11 bases between. In DNA form, the CDR3 reads TGTGCCAGCCGTATGACCGGCTCCTACGAGCAGTACTTC. This gives the protein CASRMTGSYEQYF. Variable domain in full (rest from reference TRBV28 and TRBJ2-7): DVKVTQSSRYLVKRTGEKVFLECVQDMDHENMFWYRQDPGLGLRLIYFSYDVKMKEKGDIPEGYSVSREKKERFSLILESASTNQTSMYLCASRMTGSYEQYFGPGTRLTVT.

This clonotype was observed at least ten times. This chain links TRBV6-6 with TRBJ2-5; D unresolved. The CDR3 is 13 amino acids. Trimming cost V 0 bases and J 5 bases, with 7 bases left between them. The germline CDR1 and CDR2 sequences are MNHNY and SVGAGI (reference sequence). The CDR3 is CASSYSRVETQYF. The CDR3 coding sequence is TGTGCCAGCAGTTACTCTAGGGTGGAGACCCAGTACTTC.

This clonotype was counted ten times or more. The chain recombines TRBV4-2 with TRBJ2-3; 10 bases match TRBD2. CDR1 LGHNA and CDR2 YNFKEQ come from the germline V gene. V was clipped by 2 bases and J by 1 base; unmatched bases: 15. This CDR3 has 20 amino acids. For the CDR3, the DNA is TGTGCCAGCAGCCAATTAACCGGGACTAGCGATATCGGCCGCACAGATACGCAGTATTTT. Translating gives CASSQLTGTSDIGRTDTQYF.

This clonotype was seen ten or more times. The V and J genes are TRBV29-1 and TRBJ1-6; TRBD1 might be the D (6 bases). The CDR3 totals 12 residues. The germline V gene has CDR1 SQVTM and CDR2 ANQGSEA. Trimming shortened V by 6 bases and J by 14 bases, and 17 bases separated the two germline ends. Here the CDR3 reads CSVVTGIGALHF. The DNA for the CDR3 is TGCAGCGTCGTAACAGGGATCGGGGCCCTCCACTTT.

Details on this clonotype: The junction shows a germline mismatch at one end, possibly a read error. DNA for the CDR3: TGTGCCATCAGTTTCCCTCAGCCCCAGCATTTT. Protein product: CAISFPQPQHF. The chain carries TRBV28 and TRBJ1-5; D unresolved. The CDR3 sequence is 11 residues long. Per germline, CDR1 MDHEN and CDR2 SYDVKM.

This clonotype was seen only a few times. The rearrangement links TRBV5-1 to TRBJ2-2; tentative D call: TRBD2 (7 bases). Per the germline V gene, CDR1 is SGHRS and CDR2 is YFSETQ. The V end lost 7 bases, the J end lost 1 base, and 14 bases lay between the germline ends. The CDR3 spans 15 residues. The CDR3 DNA reads TGCGCCAGCCGGTACGGGGGGCTGAACACCGGGGAGCTGTTTTTT. As protein: CASRYGGLNTGELFF.

This clonotype was observed many times. V and J are TRBV11-2 and TRBJ2-7, with 8 bases aligning to TRBD2. Germline trimming cut 3 bases from V and 2 bases from J; bases unmatched to any gene: 6. The germline CDR1 and CDR2 sequences are SGHAT and FQNNGV. The CDR3 is 15 residues long. CDR3 bases: TGTGCCAGCAGCTTTGCGGGGGGACTAACCTACGAGCAGTACGTC. Amino acid sequence: CASSFAGGLTYEQYV.

As for this clonotype: With a much larger clone just one base away, this may be a read error. This chain connects TRBV4-3 to TRBJ2-1; 11 nucleotides align to TRBD2. The CDR3 spans 16 residues. Germline V gene sequence: CDR1 LGHNA, CDR2 YSLEER. The CDR3 nucleotides are TGCGCCAGCGGCCAAGATTCTAGCGGGAGGAACAATGAGCAGTTCTTC. Residues: CASGQDSSGRNNEQFF.

The chain has TRBV28 and TRBJ1-5; maybe TRBD1 (5 bases). The ends were cut back, 9 bases at V and 3 bases at J, with 21 bases in the middle. Germline-derived CDR1 and CDR2 are MDHEN and SYDVKM. This CDR3 has 16 residues. The CDR3 spells CARGRLGQVPNQPQHF. The CDR3 nucleotides read TGTGCCAGAGGCCGCTTGGGGCAGGTACCCAATCAGCCCCAGCATTTT.

In its sample, this clonotype was seen a few times. A single base separates this from a much larger clone, so it may be a read error. The chain carries TRBV20-1 and TRBJ2-7; D gene unclear. Trimming cost V 6 bases and J 6 bases, with 12 bases left between them. This CDR3 is 11 amino acids long. In germline, CDR1 is DFQATT, CDR2 SNEGSKA (reference sequence). The CDR3 nucleotides read TGCAGTGCCCCGGGCCTAGGCGAGCAGTACTTC. This translates into CSAPGLGEQYF.